What follows are 9 T cell receptor beta chains derived from one specimen sequenced in a study of beta chain features in type 1 diabetes. Whole-study findings and limits: All four CD4+ subsets of Type 1 diabetes patients contained TCRB CDR3s that were moderately but significantly shorter.

The sequenced template was cDNA made from the entire isolated RNA. Only in-frame clones appear in the TCRdb table, and some are missing; sequencing was by immunoSEQ multiplex PCR. In the table there are approximately 24,000 clones, roughly 45% of which are singletons. Their antigens remain unidentified. The specimen was stem cell memory CD4+ T cells from blood. The source is a young man with type 1 diabetes.

This rearrangement joins TRBV5-1 to TRBJ2-5; 7 bases line up with TRBD2. CDR3 length: 16 amino acids. Germline V gene data show CDR1 as SGHRS and CDR2 as YFSETQ. After removal of 0 bases from V and 9 bases from J, the junction contained 14 bases not matched to a gene. CDR3 residues: CASSLEASGAPRAQYF. The DNA for the CDR3 is TGCGCCAGCAGCTTGGAGGCTAGCGGAGCCCCCAGAGCCCAGTACTTC.

V is TRBV5-6 and J is TRBJ1-5; TRBD1 matches at 10 bases. J gave up 4 bases and V 0 bases, and 7 bases lay outside the gene matches. The CDR3 length is 17 residues. From germline, CDR1 is SGHDT and CDR2 YYEEEE. The CDR3 here is CASSLAPSGQGNQPQHF. The CDR3 region has the DNA TGTGCCAGCAGCTTGGCTCCCTCGGGACAGGGGAATCAGCCCCAGCATTTT.

The chain employs TRBV2 and TRBJ1-2, with D uncertain. The CDR3 totals 13 residues. V lost 3 bases and J lost 0, with 5 bases in between. Germline lookup yields CDR1 SNHLY and CDR2 FYNNEI. CDR3 sequence reads: CASSDRANYGYTF. The CDR3 bases are TGTGCCAGCAGTGACCGAGCTAACTATGGCTACACCTTC. Using reference TRBV2 and TRBJ1-2 for the parts outside the CDR3, the full variable domain is EPEVTQTPSHQVTQMGQEVILRCVPISNHLYFYWYRQILGQKVEFLVSFYNNEISEKSEIFDDQFSVERPDGSNFTLKIRSTKLEDSAMYFCASSDRANYGYTFGSGTRLTVV.

The chain carries TRBV6-5 and TRBJ2-7, with 9 bases identical to TRBD1. Germline CDR1 MNHEY, CDR2 SVGAGI. The CDR3 loop spans 14 amino acids. V lost 4 bases to trimming and J lost 2 bases; unmatched junction nucleotides: 3. The CDR3 DNA is TGTGCCAGCAGTTGGACAGGGGTACCCTACGAGCAGTACTTC. It is translated as CASSWTGVPYEQYF.

The chain carries TRBV5-1 and TRBJ2-1; 10 positions match TRBD2. Germline CDR1 SGHRS, CDR2 YFSETQ. V gave up 4 bases and J gave up 4 bases; unmatched junction bases: 5. The CDR3 contains 15 residues. CDR3 sequence: CASSPGLAAYNEQFF. The CDR3 DNA follows: TGCGCCAGCAGCCCAGGACTAGCGGCATACAATGAGCAGTTCTTC.

This clone was picked up a small number of times. This chain joins TRBV19 and TRBJ2-2, with 11 positions matching TRBD1. V gave up 6 bases and J gave up 6 bases; unmatched junction bases: 9. The CDR3 runs to 16 residues. CDR1 LNHDA and CDR2 SQIVND come from the germline V gene (reference sequence). The DNA for the CDR3 is TGTGCCAGTAGCCCGAGGACAGGGGGCCCCGCCGGGGAGCTGTTTTTT. It encodes CASSPRTGGPAGELFF.

This clone was counted a few times. The chain employs TRBV2 and TRBJ2-5; 7 bases fit TRBD2. V gave up 6 bases and J gave up 1 base; unmatched junction bases: 5. Germline V gene lookup returns CDR1 SNHLY and CDR2 FYNNEI. This CDR3 contains 14 residues. This chain's CDR3 is CASSLIAGQETQYF. DNA for the CDR3: TGTGCCAGCAGCTTAATAGCGGGCCAAGAGACCCAGTACTTC.

The chain links TRBV29-1 to TRBJ2-7; 7 bases are a match to TRBD1. The ends lost 4 bases at V and 3 bases at J; junction bases unmatched: 6. The CDR3 has 13 residues. Germline V gene data show CDR1 as SQVTM and CDR2 as ANQGSEA. The CDR3 is CSVGGAGGYEQYF. CDR3 sequence (DNA): TGCAGCGTTGGAGGGGCAGGGGGCTACGAGCAGTACTTC.

This chain links TRBV19 with TRBJ2-1; 11 bases match TRBD2. V lost 8 bases to trimming and J lost 3 bases; unmatched junction nucleotides: 6. Germline CDR1 LNHDA, CDR2 SQIVND (reference sequence). This CDR3 has 15 residues. CDR3 nucleotide sequence: TGTGCCAGTGCAATAGCGGGGGGGTACTACAATGAGCAGTTCTTC. Its translation is CASAIAGGYYNEQFF.